The clone carrying this TCR beta chain was picked up a small number of times. The sample carries other DNA sequences with the same CDR3. These data are taken from a study of shared clonotypes between healthy human individuals. Profiled with immunoSEQ multiplex PCR; TCRdb holds only in-frame clones, not every one. Of 2,500,000 or so clones in the sample, 85% to 95% were seen once. The germline V gene encodes CDR1 SEHNR and CDR2 FQNEAQ (reference sequence). Trimming removed 1 base at V and 8 bases at J, with 8 bases between. The CDR3 covers 12 residues. This TCR came from a man younger than 30 in good health. The rearrangement uses TRBV7-9 and TRBJ1-1; D gene uncertain. The material sequenced was naive CD4+ T cells sorted from blood. Subset defined: CD45RA+ positively selected. Here the CDR3 DNA reads TGTGCCAGCAGCTTAGAGGTGTCCGAAGCTTTCTTT. Its protein product is CASSLEVSEAFF.